This T cell receptor (beta chain) comes out of a study of CD8+ T cells in alopecia areata. As for the study in general: Treatment of the treated patients consisted of oral tofacitinib, 5 to 10 mg twice daily. The duration of tofacitinib was 6 to 18 months, with 6 months off drug afterward.

Those with alopecia areata gave lesional scalp punch biopsies and peripheral blood. Notes on this clone: Other DNA sequences in the sample encode the same CDR3.

cDNA serving as the sequencing template came from extracted, reverse transcribed RNA. Produced via immunoSEQ multiplex PCR; TCRdb's table is partial and in-frame only. This table has about 150,000 clones, 75% to 90% appearing once. Sequences were derived from CD8+ T cells sorted from blood, sampled at week 0. This TCR derives from a human donor with alopecia areata.

CDR3 sequence: CSVEGQGYEQYF. CDR3 DNA: TGCAGCGTTGAAGGACAGGGGTACGAGCAGTACTTC. The rearrangement links TRBV29-1 to TRBJ2-7, with 8 nucleotides matching TRBD1. This CDR3 has 12 residues. The germline gives CDR1 SQVTM, CDR2 ANQGSEA. The V gene end was trimmed by 1 base and the J gene end by 4 bases; junction bases not matched to a gene: 0.